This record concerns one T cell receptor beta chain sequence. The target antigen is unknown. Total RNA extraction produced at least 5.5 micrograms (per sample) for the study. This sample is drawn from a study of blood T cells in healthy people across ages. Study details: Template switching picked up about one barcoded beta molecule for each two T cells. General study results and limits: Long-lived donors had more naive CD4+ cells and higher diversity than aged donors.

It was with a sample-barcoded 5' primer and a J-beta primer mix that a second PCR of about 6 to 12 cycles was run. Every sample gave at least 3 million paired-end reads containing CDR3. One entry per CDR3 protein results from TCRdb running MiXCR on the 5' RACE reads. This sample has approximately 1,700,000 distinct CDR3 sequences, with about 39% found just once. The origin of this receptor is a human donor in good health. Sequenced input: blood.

The CDR3: CSASDWSSVYGYTF. In DNA, the CDR3 is TGCAGTGCTAGCGACTGGTCATCAGTCTATGGCTACACCTTC. This rearrangement joins TRBV20-1 to TRBJ1-2; D gene ambiguous. Trimming took off 3 bases at V and 4 bases at J, with 15 bases between the two ends. The CDR3 runs to 14 residues. The germline CDR1 and CDR2 sequences are DFQATT and SNEGSKA (reference sequence).